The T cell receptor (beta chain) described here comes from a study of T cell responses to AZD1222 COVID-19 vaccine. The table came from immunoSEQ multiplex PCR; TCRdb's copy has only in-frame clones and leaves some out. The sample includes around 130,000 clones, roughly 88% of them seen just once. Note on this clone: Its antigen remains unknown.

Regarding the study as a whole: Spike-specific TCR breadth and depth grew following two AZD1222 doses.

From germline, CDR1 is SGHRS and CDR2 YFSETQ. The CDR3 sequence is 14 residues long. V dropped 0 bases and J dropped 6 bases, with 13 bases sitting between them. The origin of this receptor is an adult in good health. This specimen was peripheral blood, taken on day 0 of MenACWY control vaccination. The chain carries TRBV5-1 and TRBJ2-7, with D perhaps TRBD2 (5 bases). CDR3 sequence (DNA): TGCGCCAGCAGCTTGGTGCGGAACCGGGGCGAGCAGTACTTC. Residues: CASSLVRNRGEQYF.